This T cell receptor (beta chain) was retrieved from a study of blood T cell repertoires in COVID-19. The protocol was immunoSEQ multiplex PCR, while the TCRdb copy is restricted to in-frame clones and leaves out a portion. Of some 220,000 clones listed, around 86% were seen once; the top ten hold 3% to 4.5%. This CDR3 region has 12 residues. The V gene's germline CDR1 is SNHLY and CDR2 FYNNEI. Trimming took 8 bases from V and 8 from J; bases not matched to a gene: 6. Sequencing input: PBMCs or T cells enriched from blood (not recorded which). The receptor comes from a woman in her forties with acute COVID-19. The chain uses TRBV2 and TRBJ2-1; 7 bases align to TRBD1. As DNA, the CDR3 is TGTGCCAGCGGCAGGGGGTTTGATGAGCAGTTCTTC. Protein sequence: CASGRGFDEQFF.